This entry describes one T cell receptor beta chain. Its cognate antigen is unknown. This sample was taken from a study of T cell responses to AZD1222 COVID-19 vaccine. This CDR3 contains 15 residues. Looked up from germline, CDR1 is SGHTA and CDR2 is FQGNSA. V was shortened by 1 base and J by 0 bases, with 7 bases between the two germline ends. The data were produced by immunoSEQ multiplex PCR, yet TCRdb's version contains in-frame clones alone and is incomplete. The sample lists roughly 150,000 clones; around 90% were seen once. Study-wide points: Females made up more of the donors, who were largely white British, and clonal diversity may have come out too low. Spike-specific TCR breadth and depth went up after people got two AZD1222 doses. Samples come after the peak T cell response, not at day 14.

This receptor was obtained from an adult who received the AZD1222 COVID-19 vaccine. Sequencing used peripheral blood, obtained 28 days after the second AZD1222 dose. The gene calls are TRBV7-2 and TRBJ1-3; D gene uncertain. The CDR3 reads CASSLVGNSGNTIYF. CDR3 sequence (DNA): TGTGCCAGCAGCTTAGTTGGGAACTCTGGAAACACCATATATTTT.